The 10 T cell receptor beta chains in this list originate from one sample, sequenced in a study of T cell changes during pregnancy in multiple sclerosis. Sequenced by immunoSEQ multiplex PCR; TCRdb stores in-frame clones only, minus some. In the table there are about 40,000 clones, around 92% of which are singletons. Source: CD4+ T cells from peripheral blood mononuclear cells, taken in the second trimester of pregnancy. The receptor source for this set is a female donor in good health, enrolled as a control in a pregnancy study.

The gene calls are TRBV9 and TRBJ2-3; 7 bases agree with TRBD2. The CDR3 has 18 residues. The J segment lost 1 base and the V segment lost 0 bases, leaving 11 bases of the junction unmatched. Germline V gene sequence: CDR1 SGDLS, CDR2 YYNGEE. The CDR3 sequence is CASSVASGGGMGTDTQYF. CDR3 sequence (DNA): TGTGCCAGCAGCGTAGCATCGGGAGGAGGGATGGGCACAGATACGCAGTATTTT.

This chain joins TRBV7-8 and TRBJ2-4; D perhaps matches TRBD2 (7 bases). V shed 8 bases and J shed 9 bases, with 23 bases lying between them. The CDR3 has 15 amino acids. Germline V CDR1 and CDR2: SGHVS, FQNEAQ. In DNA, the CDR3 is TGTGCCAGCCTCGGAGGGGGGGGCGGGGAGAGCATTCAGTACTTC. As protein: CASLGGGGGESIQYF. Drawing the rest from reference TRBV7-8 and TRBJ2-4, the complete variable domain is GAGVSQSPRYKVAKRGQDVALRCDPISGHVSLFWYQQALGQGPEFLTYFQNEAQLDKSGLPSDRFFAERPEGSVSTLKIQRTQQEDSAVYLCASLGGGGGESIQYFGAGTRLSVL.

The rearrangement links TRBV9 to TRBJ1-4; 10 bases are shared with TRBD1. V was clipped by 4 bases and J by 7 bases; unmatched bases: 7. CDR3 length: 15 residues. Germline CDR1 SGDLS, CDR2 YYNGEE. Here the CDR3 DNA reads TGTGCCAGCAGCATACGACAGGGGGCGGGTGAAAAACTGTTTTTT. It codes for CASSIRQGAGEKLFF. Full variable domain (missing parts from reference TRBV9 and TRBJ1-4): DSGVTQTPKHLITATGQRVTLRCSPRSGDLSVYWYQQSLDQGLQFLIQYYNGEERAKGNILERFSAQQFPDLHSELNLSSLELGDSALYFCASSIRQGAGEKLFFGSGTQLSVL.

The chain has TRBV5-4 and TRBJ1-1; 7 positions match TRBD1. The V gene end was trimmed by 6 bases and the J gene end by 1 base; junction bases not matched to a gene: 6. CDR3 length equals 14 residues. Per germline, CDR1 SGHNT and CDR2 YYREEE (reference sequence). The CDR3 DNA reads TGTGCCAGCAACTACAGGGGCGGGAACACTGAAGCTTTCTTT. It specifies CASNYRGGNTEAFF.

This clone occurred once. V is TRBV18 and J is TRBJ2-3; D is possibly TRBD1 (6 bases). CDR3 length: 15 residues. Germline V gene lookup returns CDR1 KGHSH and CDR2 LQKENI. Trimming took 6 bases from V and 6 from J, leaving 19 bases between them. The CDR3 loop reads CASSPREGVGDTQYF. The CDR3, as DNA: TGTGCCAGCTCCCCCAGAGAGGGGGTTGGGGATACGCAGTATTTT.

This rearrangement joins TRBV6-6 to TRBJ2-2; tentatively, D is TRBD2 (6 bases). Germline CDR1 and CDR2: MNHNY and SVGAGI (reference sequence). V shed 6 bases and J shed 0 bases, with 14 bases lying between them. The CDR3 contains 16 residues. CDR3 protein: CASSRLGGANTGELFF. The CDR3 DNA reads TGTGCCAGCAGCCGCCTTGGAGGGGCGAACACCGGGGAGCTGTTTTTT.

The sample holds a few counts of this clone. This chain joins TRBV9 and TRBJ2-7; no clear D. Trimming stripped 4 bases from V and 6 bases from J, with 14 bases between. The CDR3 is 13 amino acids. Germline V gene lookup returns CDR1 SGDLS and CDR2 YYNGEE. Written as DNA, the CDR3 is TGTGCCAGCAGCATGAACCCCGCTACCGAGCAGTACTTC. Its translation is CASSMNPATEQYF.

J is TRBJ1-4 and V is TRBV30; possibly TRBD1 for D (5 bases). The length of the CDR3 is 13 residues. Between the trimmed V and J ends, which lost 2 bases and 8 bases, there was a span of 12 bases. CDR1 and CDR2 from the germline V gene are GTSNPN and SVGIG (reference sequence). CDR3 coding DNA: TGTGCCTGGAGTCAGGGTTATTGGGAAAAACTGTTTTTT. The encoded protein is CAWSQGYWEKLFF.

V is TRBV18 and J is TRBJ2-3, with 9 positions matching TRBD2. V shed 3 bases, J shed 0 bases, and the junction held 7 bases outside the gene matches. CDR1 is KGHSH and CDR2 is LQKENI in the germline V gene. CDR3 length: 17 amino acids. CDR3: CASSPFLAGTSTDTQYF. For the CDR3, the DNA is TGTGCCAGCTCACCTTTTCTAGCGGGAACTAGCACAGATACGCAGTATTTT.

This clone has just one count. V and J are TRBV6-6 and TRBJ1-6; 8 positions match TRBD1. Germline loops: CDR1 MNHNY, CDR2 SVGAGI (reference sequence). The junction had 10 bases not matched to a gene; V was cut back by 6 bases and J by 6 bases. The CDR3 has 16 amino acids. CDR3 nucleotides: TGTGCCAGCAGCTCCGGACAGGGTACTGGTAATTCACCCCTCCACTTT. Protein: CASSSGQGTGNSPLHF.